The present T cell receptor (beta chain) was sequenced within a study of CXCR3-negative and CXCR3-positive naive CD8 T cells (dated by TCRdb to between 2018 and 2021). The study in broad terms: In total, around 140 million TRB reads were obtained, or roughly 1.5 +/- 0.3 million reads per library. The diversity and physicochemical repertoire analyses included some 11 donors pooled from two independent experiments. For the TRBV-TRBJ cluster analysis, the naive subsets came from roughly 5 donors, while the memory cells came from 3 donors. What the authors observed across the whole study: Naive CXCR3-negative and CXCR3-positive cells from the same donor showed similar TRBV-TRBJ usage, whereas memory cells showed distinct patterns. Compared with CXCR3-negative naive cells, CXCR3-positive naive cells had TRB CDR3s with higher hydrophobicity (lower Kidera factor 4), lower energy, and higher strength and volume indices. Surface CD5, linked to self-reactivity in mice, was comparable between naive subsets; TCR interaction strength was therefore also inferred from TRB CDR3 physicochemical properties. Freshly isolated PBMCs were used for most assays because CXCR3 expression went down partially after cryopreservation. Comparably high repertoire diversity was found in both naive subsets, whereas much lower repertoire diversity was found in memory CD8+ T cells.

CDR3 length: 17 amino acids, cysteine to phenylalanine. No coding sequence is recorded. The germline V gene yields MGHRA for CDR1 and YSYEKL for CDR2. As for this clonotype: Its cognate antigen has yet to be identified.

For each CD8+ T cell subset, flow sorting was done in triplicate, and 300,000 to 350,000 cells per subset went directly into RLT lysis buffer. To exclude memory contaminants, naive CD8+ T cells were stringently defined as CD45RO-CCR7+CD27+CD95-. Peripheral blood mononuclear cells were isolated from buffy coats using standard density gradient centrifugation. A FACSAria III was used to flow-sort naive CXCR3-negative and CXCR3-positive CD8+ T cells. Total RNA was extracted from sorted cells with an RNeasy Mini Kit. Instrument on record: NextSeq 550. The Human TCR Profiling Kit (MiLaboratory) was used to prepare UMI-labeled 5' RACE TRB cDNA libraries. cDNA synthesis used the entire amount of extracted RNA, and PCR amplification then used the entire amount of cDNA produced. Libraries were prepared in parallel with an identical number of PCR cycles. The authors processed their data as follows. With a minimum of two reads required per UMI, MIGEC and MiXCR pulled out about 49,000 +/- 11,000 unique UMI-labeled TRB cDNA molecules from each library. An average of 40,000 +/- 10,000 functional in-frame TRB CDR3 nucleotide clonotypes without stop codons was found per library. Diversity metrics, including normalized Shannon-Wiener and Chao1, were computed in VDJtools after downsampling to 5000 UMI-labeled TRB molecules per sample. For the central five CDR3 residues, VDJtools calculated physicochemical properties weighted by clonotype size, namely interaction energy, strength, volume and Kidera factor 4. TCRdb reprocessed the sequencing reads and holds a single record per CDR3 protein sequence, with no DNA. The V and J calls follow TCRdb's processing rather than the paper's. This sample's clone table shows about 130,000 distinct CDR3 sequences. 0.45% to 0.6% of the sample belongs to the ten largest clones.

The sample consisted of naive CXCR3- CD8+ T cells from blood. The meaning of the sample's cell subset or site label: CD45RO-CCR7+CD27+CD95- naive CD8+ T cells lacking CXCR3 (TNR3-). The sequence is built from TRBV4-1 and TRBJ2-2; as DNA is missing, the TRBD2 call by TCRdb cannot be tested. The TCR originated in a human donor in good health. Some clones in this sample may be carry-over from other donors' samples. CDR3 reads: CASSRNQQQGGTGELFF.